Each of the 31 T cell receptor beta chains below was sequenced from the same sample in a study of cytomegalovirus exposure and HLA in healthy donors. A multiplex PCR was run with 60 Vbeta primers and 13 Jbeta primers. Method: immunoSEQ multiplex PCR; TCRdb's copy keeps in-frame clones and lacks some. The sample shows more than 150,000 clones, roughly 88% of them seen only once. Sequencing was carried out using PBMCs. These receptors were obtained from a girl under 10 years old in good health and CMV-seropositive.

J is TRBJ2-1 and V is TRBV19, with 8 bases identical to TRBD2. Per germline, CDR1 LNHDA and CDR2 SQIVND (reference sequence). The V gene end was trimmed by 5 bases and the J gene end by 9 bases; junction bases not matched to a gene: 12. CDR3 length: 15 amino acids. In DNA form, the CDR3 reads TGTGCCAGTAGTTTTAGGGGACTAGTAAACAGTGAGCAGTTCTTC. Amino acids: CASSFRGLVNSEQFF.

The chain carries TRBV5-5 and TRBJ2-1; 10 nucleotides align to TRBD2. V trimming: 1 base; J trimming: 13 bases; junction bases outside the gene matches: 11. Germline values: CDR1 SGHKS, CDR2 YYEKEE (reference sequence). The CDR3 has 15 residues. The CDR3 is CASSLNGAGGPRQFF. The CDR3 DNA sequence: TGTGCCAGCAGCTTGAATGGAGCGGGGGGGCCCCGACAGTTCTTC.

V gene TRBV5-6 combines with J gene TRBJ2-7; D not certain. This CDR3 spans 13 amino acids. Between the trimmed V and J ends, which lost 2 bases and 3 bases, there was a span of 9 bases. In germline, CDR1 is SGHDT, CDR2 YYEEEE. Here the CDR3 reads CASSLDTLYEQYF. DNA for the CDR3: TGTGCCAGCAGCTTAGACACCCTCTACGAGCAGTACTTC. Drawing the rest from reference TRBV5-6 and TRBJ2-7, the complete variable domain is DAGVTQSPTHLIKTRGQQVTLRCSPKSGHDTVSWYQQALGQGPQFIFQYYEEEERQRGNFPDRFSGHQFPNYSSELNVNALLLGDSALYLCASSLDTLYEQYFGPGTRLTVT.

The gene calls are TRBV2 and TRBJ2-1, with 8 bases that match TRBD2. The CDR3 extends over 17 amino acids. With V trimmed by 7 bases and J by 8 bases, 19 bases remained unmatched. Germline V gives CDR1 SNHLY, CDR2 FYNNEI. The CDR3 here is CASTGSVIAGRYDEQFF. The DNA of the CDR3 is TGTGCCAGCACTGGGAGTGTAATAGCGGGGCGTTACGATGAGCAGTTCTTC.

The V call is TRBV5-6, the J call TRBJ1-4; 11 bases match TRBD1. Germline assignment: CDR1 SGHDT and CDR2 YYEEEE. With 4 bases clipped from V and 5 bases from J, the junction kept 4 bases outside the gene matches. This CDR3 is built from 15 residues. This chain's CDR3 is CASSMGQGENEKLFF. CDR3 nucleotides: TGTGCCAGCAGCATGGGACAGGGGGAAAATGAAAAACTGTTTTTT.

The chain employs TRBV27 and TRBJ2-7; D is ambiguous. Looked up from germline, CDR1 is MNHEY and CDR2 is SMNVEV (reference sequence). The CDR3 spans 13 residues. V lost 6 bases and J lost 1, with 10 bases in between. The CDR3 DNA reads TGTGCCAGCAGCCCTACGGGTTCCTACGAGCAGTACTTC. It translates to CASSPTGSYEQYF.

The chain uses TRBV5-1 and TRBJ1-1; a possible D gene is TRBD1 (5 bases). This CDR3 is 12 amino acids long. In germline, CDR1 is SGHRS, CDR2 YFSETQ. With 0 bases removed from V and 7 bases from J, the gap between germline ends came to 7 bases. Here the CDR3 reads CASSLVGGEAFF. CDR3 nucleotide sequence: TGCGCCAGCAGCTTGGTCGGGGGTGAAGCTTTCTTT.

The V call is TRBV5-1, the J call TRBJ2-7; 9 positions agree with TRBD2. V lost 1 base, J lost 3 bases, and 11 bases stayed unmatched. Germline loops: CDR1 SGHRS, CDR2 YFSETQ. There are 17 residues in the CDR3. The CDR3 reads CASSLYPLAGTNYEQYF. The DNA for the CDR3 is TGCGCCAGCAGCTTGTACCCCCTAGCGGGGACCAACTACGAGCAGTACTTC.

The V call is TRBV30, the J call TRBJ1-1, with D hard to call. The CDR3 has 14 residues. The V end was cut by 0 bases, the J end by 0 bases, with 8 bases between. Germline V gene data show CDR1 as GTSNPN and CDR2 as SVGIG (reference sequence). The CDR3 here is CAWSVGGLNTEAFF. CDR3 nucleotide sequence: TGTGCCTGGAGTGTGGGAGGGTTGAACACTGAAGCTTTCTTT.

The chain couples TRBV5-1 to TRBJ2-1; perhaps TRBD2 as D (6 bases). CDR1 and CDR2 from the germline V gene are SGHRS and YFSETQ. CDR3 length: 17 residues. V lost 4 bases and J 10 bases, leaving 27 bases between the germline ends. CDR3 sequence reads: CASSPSEGFWGVAEQFF. CDR3 DNA sequence: TGCGCCAGCAGCCCCTCGGAGGGGTTTTGGGGCGTGGCGGAGCAGTTCTTC.

This sequence joins TRBV4-2 and TRBJ2-6, with 8 bases that match TRBD2. The germline V gene has CDR1 LGHNA and CDR2 YNFKEQ. The ends lost 2 bases at V and 3 bases at J; junction bases unmatched: 6. The CDR3 sequence is 17 residues long. CDR3: CASSQLRGGSGANVLTF. CDR3 nucleotides: TGTGCCAGCAGCCAACTTCGGGGGGGGAGTGGGGCCAACGTCCTGACTTTC.

The V and J genes are TRBV15 and TRBJ1-1; D is unresolved. Germline CDR1 and CDR2: LNHNV and YYDKDF (reference sequence). The germline V and J ends were trimmed by 4 bases and 4 bases, with 7 bases remaining between them. CDR3 size: 12 residues. The chain's CDR3 is CATSTSGTEAFF. The CDR3 DNA is TGTGCCACCAGCACCTCGGGCACTGAAGCTTTCTTT.

The V call is TRBV30, the J call TRBJ2-2; a possible D gene is TRBD2 (6 bases). Trimming cost V 8 bases and J 5 bases, with 9 bases left between them. The CDR3 consists of 11 residues. CDR1 and CDR2 from the germline V gene are GTSNPN and SVGIG (reference sequence). The CDR3 coding sequence is TGTGCCGGGGGACTTACCGGGGAGCTGTTTTTT. This gives the protein CAGGLTGELFF.

This clone was observed a handful of times. The chain couples TRBV6-4 to TRBJ2-2, with TRBD1 identical over 10 bases. The germline V gene encodes CDR1 MRHNA and CDR2 SNTAGT. The junction had 3 bases not matched to a gene; V was cut back by 5 bases and J by 3 bases. CDR3 length equals 15 residues. CDR3 amino acids: CASSPDRGDTGELFF. CDR3 nucleotide sequence: TGTGCCAGCAGTCCGGACAGGGGGGACACCGGGGAGCTGTTTTTT.

V usage is TRBV9 and J usage is TRBJ2-5; TRBD2 aligns across 7 bases. Germline V CDR1 and CDR2: SGDLS, YYNGEE. The CDR3 is 16 amino acids. J gave up 5 bases and V 4 bases, and 14 bases lay outside the gene matches. The CDR3 DNA sequence: TGTGCCAGCAGCCCCTACGAGCGGGGCTGGGTGGAGACCCAGTACTTC. Its protein is CASSPYERGWVETQYF.

The DNA of the CDR3 is TGCGCCAGCAGCTTGATCGGGACATCAGATTCAGGGGAGCAGTTCTTC. Translating it yields CASSLIGTSDSGEQFF. V gene TRBV5-1 combines with J gene TRBJ2-1; D possibly corresponds to TRBD1 (6 bases). There are 16 residues in the CDR3. Germline V gene data show CDR1 as SGHRS and CDR2 as YFSETQ. V was pared by 1 base and J by 10 bases, with 21 bases between.

This clone was recorded a few times. This chain joins TRBV6-1 and TRBJ1-6, with 9 bases lining up with TRBD1. The germline V gene encodes CDR1 MNHNS and CDR2 SASEGT. The V and J ends lost 8 bases and 7 bases, in that order; junction bases with no gene match: 3. There are 13 residues in the CDR3. This chain's CDR3 is CASHDRGNSPLHF. For the CDR3, the DNA is TGTGCCAGCCATGACAGGGGGAATTCACCCCTCCACTTT.

V is TRBV7-6 and J is TRBJ2-1; 10 bases are shared with TRBD2. The CDR3 extends over 17 amino acids. The V segment lost 4 bases and the J segment 5 bases; nucleotides outside the gene matches: 11. Germline CDR1 reads SGHVS; CDR2 reads FNYEAQ. The CDR3 bases are TGTGCCAGCAGCTACGGACTAGCGGAGAACCTAGACAATGAGCAGTTCTTC. Its protein is CASSYGLAENLDNEQFF.

The chain carries TRBV5-4 and TRBJ1-3; possibly TRBD1 for D (5 bases). Trimming cost V 7 bases and J 0 bases, with 11 bases left between them. Germline V gives CDR1 SGHNT, CDR2 YYREEE (reference sequence). The CDR3 runs to 14 residues. The CDR3 sequence is CASSGGSSGNTIYF. CDR3 nucleotides: TGTGCCAGCTCCGGGGGGAGCTCTGGAAACACCATATATTTT.

J is TRBJ2-7 and V is TRBV5-6; 11 bases line up with TRBD2. CDR3 length: 17 residues. The trim removed 0 bases at V and 6 bases at J, leaving 11 bases unmatched. Per the germline V gene, CDR1 is SGHDT and CDR2 is YYEEEE. The CDR3 region has the DNA TGTGCCAGCAGCTTGGGCCTGAAGACTAGCGGGGTTTCCGAGCAGTACTTC. It specifies CASSLGLKTSGVSEQYF. The full variable domain, with the rest looked up from reference TRBV5-6 and TRBJ2-7, is DAGVTQSPTHLIKTRGQQVTLRCSPKSGHDTVSWYQQALGQGPQFIFQYYEEEERQRGNFPDRFSGHQFPNYSSELNVNALLLGDSALYLCASSLGLKTSGVSEQYFGPGTRLTVT.

The chain is built from TRBV6-1 and TRBJ2-1; 8 bases match TRBD2. The CDR3 is made up of 16 amino acids. J was trimmed by 6 bases and V by 2 bases; bases with no gene match: 9. In germline, CDR1 is MNHNS, CDR2 SASEGT. The CDR3 bases are TGTGCCAGCAGTGAATGGAGCGGGAGCGGATTCAATGAGCAGTTCTTC. Its protein product is CASSEWSGSGFNEQFF.

The CDR3 bases are TGTGCCAGCGCCCCCGGAGGCGCGGGACCATACGAGCAGTACTTC. Residues: CASAPGGAGPYEQYF. This chain joins TRBV9 and TRBJ2-7; D perhaps matches TRBD2 (6 bases). The CDR3 is made up of 15 amino acids. Trimming shortened V by 7 bases and J by 4 bases, and 21 bases separated the two germline ends. The V gene's germline CDR1 is SGDLS and CDR2 YYNGEE.

J is TRBJ2-7 and V is TRBV5-1; the D gene is possibly TRBD1 (5 bases). Germline V CDR1 and CDR2: SGHRS, YFSETQ. This CDR3 contains 15 residues. Trimming left V 9 bases short and J 0 bases short, with 19 bases between. CDR3 bases: TGCGCCATCGTACAGGCCAGGTCACACTCCTACGAGCAGTACTTC. This sequence encodes CAIVQARSHSYEQYF.

The gene calls are TRBV2 and TRBJ1-2, with TRBD1 identical over 8 bases. The CDR3 totals 17 residues. Germline V gene lookup returns CDR1 SNHLY and CDR2 FYNNEI. V dropped 2 bases and J dropped 0; count of bases not matched to a gene: 8. DNA for the CDR3: TGTGCCAGCAGTGAATTCTATACGGACAGGGCTAACTATGGCTACACCTTC. It yields the protein CASSEFYTDRANYGYTF.

The rearrangement joins TRBV19 to TRBJ2-3; 9 bases are a match to TRBD1. V shed 5 bases and J 2 bases; nucleotides not matched to a gene: 5. The CDR3 extends over 15 amino acids. Germline V gene lookup returns CDR1 LNHDA and CDR2 SQIVND (reference sequence). The CDR3 nucleotides read TGTGCCAGTAGTTTCGGACAGGGGTTCACAGATACGCAGTATTTT. The encoded protein is CASSFGQGFTDTQYF. Drawing the rest from reference TRBV19 and TRBJ2-3, the complete variable domain is DGGITQSPKYLFRKEGQNVTLSCEQNLNHDAMYWYRQDPGQGLRLIYYSQIVNDFQKGDIAEGYSVSREKKESFPLTVTSAQKNPTAFYLCASSFGQGFTDTQYFGPGTRLTVL.

The count of this clone is one. The CDR3 region has the DNA TGCGCCAGCAGCCAGGCCGACATGCCCCAGCATTTT. It specifies CASSQADMPQHF. The chain recombines TRBV10-2 with TRBJ1-5; unclear D gene. CDR3 length: 12 amino acids. The germline gives CDR1 WSHSY, CDR2 SAAADI. V was clipped by 6 bases and J by 9 bases, with 12 bases between them.

The chain couples TRBV2 to TRBJ1-2, with D maybe TRBD1 (6 bases). V gave up 8 bases and J gave up 6 bases, with 19 bases separating them. The germline V gene encodes CDR1 SNHLY and CDR2 FYNNEI. The CDR3 has 14 residues. CDR3 sequence reads: CASSVVTGFNGYTF. CDR3 DNA sequence: TGTGCCAGCTCCGTCGTGACAGGATTTAATGGCTACACCTTC.

This chain uses TRBV27 with TRBJ2-5; tentatively, D is TRBD1 (7 bases). TRBJ2-7 explains the end of the DNA better; the J call may be wrong. The CDR3 spans 14 residues. The germline V gene has CDR1 MNHEY and CDR2 SMNVEV (reference sequence). The CDR3 loop is CASSLTRGRHEQYF. For the CDR3, the DNA is TGTGCCAGCAGTTTAACCAGGGGGAGGCACGAGCAGTACTTC.

V and J are TRBV5-1 and TRBJ2-3, with 10 positions matching TRBD2. The germline V gene encodes CDR1 SGHRS and CDR2 YFSETQ. CDR3 length: 19 amino acids. The V segment lost 0 bases and the J segment 2 bases; nucleotides outside the gene matches: 12. DNA for the CDR3: TGCGCCAGCAGCTTGGGTCTAGCGGGGGCCAATTCCCCCACAGATACGCAGTATTTT. Its translation: CASSLGLAGANSPTDTQYF.

The J gene is TRBJ2-7, the V gene TRBV6-6; TRBD1 matches 7 bases. The V gene end was trimmed by 2 bases and the J gene end by 5 bases; junction bases not matched to a gene: 3. The CDR3 runs 13 residues. CDR1 and CDR2 from the germline V gene are MNHNY and SVGAGI (reference sequence). In nucleotides, the CDR3 is TGTGCCAGCAGTTACACCGACAGGGACGAGCAGTACTTC. This translates into CASSYTDRDEQYF.

V and J are TRBV15 and TRBJ1-3, with a possible D match to TRBD1 (6 bases). Germline loops: CDR1 LNHNV, CDR2 YYDKDF (reference sequence). Trimming pared 2 bases from V and 0 bases from J, leaving 14 bases between. The CDR3 runs 17 residues. In DNA form, the CDR3 reads TGTGCCACCAGCAGAACCAGACAGGCCGTCTCTGGAAACACCATATATTTT. As protein: CATSRTRQAVSGNTIYF.